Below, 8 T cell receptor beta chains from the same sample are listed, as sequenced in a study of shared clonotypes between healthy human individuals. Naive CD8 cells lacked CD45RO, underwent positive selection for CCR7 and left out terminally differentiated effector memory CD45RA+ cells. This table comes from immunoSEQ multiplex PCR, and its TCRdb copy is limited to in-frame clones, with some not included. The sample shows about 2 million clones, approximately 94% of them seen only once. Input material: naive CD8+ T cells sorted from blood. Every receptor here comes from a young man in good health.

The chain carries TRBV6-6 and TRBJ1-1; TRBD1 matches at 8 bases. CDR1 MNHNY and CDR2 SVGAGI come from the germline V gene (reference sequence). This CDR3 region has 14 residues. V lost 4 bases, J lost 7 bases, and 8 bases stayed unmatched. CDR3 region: CASSFGQGAGEAFF. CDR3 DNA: TGTGCCAGCAGTTTTGGGCAGGGGGCTGGTGAAGCTTTCTTT.

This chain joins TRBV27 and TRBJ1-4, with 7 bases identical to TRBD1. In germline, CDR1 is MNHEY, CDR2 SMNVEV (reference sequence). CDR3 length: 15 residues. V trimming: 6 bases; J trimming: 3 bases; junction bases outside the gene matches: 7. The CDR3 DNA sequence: TGTGCCAGCAGCTATAGGGACAGCTCTAATGAAAAACTGTTTTTT. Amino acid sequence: CASSYRDSSNEKLFF. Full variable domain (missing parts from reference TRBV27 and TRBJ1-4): EAQVTQNPRYLITVTGKKLTVTCSQNMNHEYMSWYRQDPGLGLRQIYYSMNVEVTDKGDVPEGYKVSRKEKRNFPLILESPSPNQTSLYFCASSYRDSSNEKLFFGSGTQLSVL.

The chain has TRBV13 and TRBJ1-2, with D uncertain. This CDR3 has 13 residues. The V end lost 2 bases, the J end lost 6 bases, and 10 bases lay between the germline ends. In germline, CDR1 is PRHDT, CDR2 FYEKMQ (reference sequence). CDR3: CASSLLHANGYTF. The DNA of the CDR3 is TGTGCCAGCAGCTTATTGCATGCTAATGGCTACACCTTC.

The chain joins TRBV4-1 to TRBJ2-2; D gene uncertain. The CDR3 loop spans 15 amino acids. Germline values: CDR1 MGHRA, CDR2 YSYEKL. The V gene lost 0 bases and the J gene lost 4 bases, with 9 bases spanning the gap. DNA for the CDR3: TGCGCCAGCAGCCAAGAGGTCCTAGGCACCGGGGAGCTGTTTTTT. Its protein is CASSQEVLGTGELFF.

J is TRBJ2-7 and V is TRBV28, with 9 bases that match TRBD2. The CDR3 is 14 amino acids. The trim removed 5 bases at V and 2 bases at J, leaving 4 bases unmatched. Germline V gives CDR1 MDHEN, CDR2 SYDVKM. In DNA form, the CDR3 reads TGTGCCAGCAGTCCTGAGCGGGGGGCCTACGAGCAGTACTTC. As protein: CASSPERGAYEQYF.

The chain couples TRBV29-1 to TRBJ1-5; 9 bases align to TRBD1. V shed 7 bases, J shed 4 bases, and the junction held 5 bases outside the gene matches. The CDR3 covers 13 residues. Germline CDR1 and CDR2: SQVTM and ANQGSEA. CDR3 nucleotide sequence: TGCAGCGAAGGGACAGGGTCTAATCAGCCCCAGCATTTT. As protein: CSEGTGSNQPQHF. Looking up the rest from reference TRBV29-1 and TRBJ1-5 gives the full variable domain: SAVISQKPSRDICQRGTSLTIQCQVDSQVTMMFWYRQQPGQSLTLIATANQGSEATYESGFVIDKFPISRPNLTFSTLTVSNMSPEDSSIYLCSEGTGSNQPQHFGDGTRLSIL.

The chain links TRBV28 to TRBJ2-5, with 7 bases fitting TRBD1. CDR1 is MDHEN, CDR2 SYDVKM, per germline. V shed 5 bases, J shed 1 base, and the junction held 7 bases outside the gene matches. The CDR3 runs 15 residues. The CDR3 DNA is TGTGCCAGCAGTCTCGTTAGGGACAGCCAAGAGACCCAGTACTTC. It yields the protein CASSLVRDSQETQYF.

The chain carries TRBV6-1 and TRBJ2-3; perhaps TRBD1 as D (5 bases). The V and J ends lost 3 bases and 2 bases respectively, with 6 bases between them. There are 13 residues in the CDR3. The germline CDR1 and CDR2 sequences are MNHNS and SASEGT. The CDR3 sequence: CASSDRVTDTQYF. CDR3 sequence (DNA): TGTGCCAGCAGTGACAGGGTCACAGATACGCAGTATTTT.